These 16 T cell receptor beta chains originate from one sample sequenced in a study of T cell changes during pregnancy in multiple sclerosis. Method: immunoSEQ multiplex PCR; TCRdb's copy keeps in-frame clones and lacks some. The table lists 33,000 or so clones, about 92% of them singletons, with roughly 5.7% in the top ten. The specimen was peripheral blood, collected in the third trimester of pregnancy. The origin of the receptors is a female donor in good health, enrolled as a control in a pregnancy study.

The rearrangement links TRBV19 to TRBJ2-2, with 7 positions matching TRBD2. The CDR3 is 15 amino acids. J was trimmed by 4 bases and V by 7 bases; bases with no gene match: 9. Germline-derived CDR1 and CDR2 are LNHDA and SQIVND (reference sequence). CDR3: CASTVAGVSTGELFF. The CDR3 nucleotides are TGTGCCAGTACCGTCGCGGGAGTAAGCACCGGGGAGCTGTTTTTT.

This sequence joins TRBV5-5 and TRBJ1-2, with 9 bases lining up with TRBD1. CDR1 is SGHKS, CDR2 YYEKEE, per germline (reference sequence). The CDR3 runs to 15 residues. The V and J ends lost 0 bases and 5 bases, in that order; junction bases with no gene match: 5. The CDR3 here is CASSLGVGQGYGYTF. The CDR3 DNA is TGTGCCAGCAGCTTGGGGGTCGGACAGGGGTATGGCTACACCTTC.

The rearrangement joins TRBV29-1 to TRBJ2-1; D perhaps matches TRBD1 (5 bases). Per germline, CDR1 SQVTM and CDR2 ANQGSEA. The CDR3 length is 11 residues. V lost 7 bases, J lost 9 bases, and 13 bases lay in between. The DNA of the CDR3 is TGCAGCGCTCACCAGGGTGGTGAGCAGTTCTTC. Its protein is CSAHQGGEQFF.

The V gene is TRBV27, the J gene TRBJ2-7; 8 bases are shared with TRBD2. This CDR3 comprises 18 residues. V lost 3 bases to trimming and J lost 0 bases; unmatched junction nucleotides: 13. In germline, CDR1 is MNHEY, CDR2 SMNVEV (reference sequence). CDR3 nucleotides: TGTGCCAGCAGTTTCTTCAGCGCCCTGACTAGCGCCTCCTACGAGCAGTACTTC. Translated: CASSFFSALTSASYEQYF.

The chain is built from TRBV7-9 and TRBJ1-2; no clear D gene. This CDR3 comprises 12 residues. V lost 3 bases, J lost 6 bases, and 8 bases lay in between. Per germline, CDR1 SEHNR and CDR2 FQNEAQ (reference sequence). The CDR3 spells CASSFPPDGYTF. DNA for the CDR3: TGTGCCAGCAGCTTCCCTCCCGATGGCTACACCTTC. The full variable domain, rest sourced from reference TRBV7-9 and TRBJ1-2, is DTGVSQNPRHKITKRGQNVTFRCDPISEHNRLYWYRQTLGQGPEFLTYFQNEAQLEKSRLLSDRFSAERPKGSFSTLEIQRTEQGDSAMYLCASSFPPDGYTFGSGTRLTVV.

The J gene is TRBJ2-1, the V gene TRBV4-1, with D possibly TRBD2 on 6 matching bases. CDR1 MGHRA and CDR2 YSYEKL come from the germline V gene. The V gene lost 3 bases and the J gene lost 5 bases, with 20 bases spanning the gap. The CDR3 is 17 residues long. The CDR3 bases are TGCGCCAGCAGCCAGTTTCTAGCGAGAATAAATGACAATGAGCAGTTCTTC. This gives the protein CASSQFLARINDNEQFF.

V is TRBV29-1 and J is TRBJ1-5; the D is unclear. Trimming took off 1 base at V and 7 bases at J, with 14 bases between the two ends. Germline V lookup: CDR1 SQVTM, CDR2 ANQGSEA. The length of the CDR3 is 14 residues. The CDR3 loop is CSVEGKWRRQPQHF. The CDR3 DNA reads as TGCAGCGTTGAAGGGAAATGGAGGAGGCAGCCCCAGCATTTT. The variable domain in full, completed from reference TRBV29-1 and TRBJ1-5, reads SAVISQKPSRDICQRGTSLTIQCQVDSQVTMMFWYRQQPGQSLTLIATANQGSEATYESGFVIDKFPISRPNLTFSTLTVSNMSPEDSSIYLCSVEGKWRRQPQHFGDGTRLSIL.

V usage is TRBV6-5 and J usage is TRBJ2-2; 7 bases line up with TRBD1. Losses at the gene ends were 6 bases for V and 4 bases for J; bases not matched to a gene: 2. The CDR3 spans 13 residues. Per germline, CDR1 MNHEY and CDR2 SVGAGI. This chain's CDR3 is CASRQGSTGELFF. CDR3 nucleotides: TGTGCCAGCAGACAGGGGAGCACCGGGGAGCTGTTTTTT.

The CDR3 protein is CAQGGGGTEAFF. The CDR3 nucleotides read TGTGCCCAGGGGGGAGGTGGCACTGAAGCTTTCTTT. The rearrangement uses TRBV6-1 and TRBJ1-1; TRBD1 matches at 7 bases. V gave up 11 bases and J gave up 4 bases; unmatched junction bases: 7. CDR1 and CDR2 from the germline V gene are MNHNS and SASEGT. The CDR3 runs to 12 residues.

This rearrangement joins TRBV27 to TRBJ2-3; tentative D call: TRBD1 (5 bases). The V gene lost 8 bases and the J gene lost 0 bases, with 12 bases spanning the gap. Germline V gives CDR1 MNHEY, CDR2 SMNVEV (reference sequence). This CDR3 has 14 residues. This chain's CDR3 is CASGRKGSTDTQYF. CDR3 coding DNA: TGTGCCAGCGGTCGTAAGGGGAGCACAGATACGCAGTATTTT.

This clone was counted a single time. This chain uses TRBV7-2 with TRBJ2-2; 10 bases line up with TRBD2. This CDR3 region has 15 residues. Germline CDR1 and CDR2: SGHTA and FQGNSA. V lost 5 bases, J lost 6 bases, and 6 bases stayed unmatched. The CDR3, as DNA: TGTGCCAGCAGCATTAGCGGGGGGCTGTCCGGGGAGCTGTTTTTT. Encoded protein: CASSISGGLSGELFF.

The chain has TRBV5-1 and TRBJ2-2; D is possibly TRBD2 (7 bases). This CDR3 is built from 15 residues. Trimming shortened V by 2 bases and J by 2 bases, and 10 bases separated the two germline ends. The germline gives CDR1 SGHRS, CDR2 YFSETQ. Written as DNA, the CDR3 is TGCGCCAGCAGCTTCGGCGGGGGCAACACCGGGGAGCTGTTTTTT. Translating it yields CASSFGGGNTGELFF.

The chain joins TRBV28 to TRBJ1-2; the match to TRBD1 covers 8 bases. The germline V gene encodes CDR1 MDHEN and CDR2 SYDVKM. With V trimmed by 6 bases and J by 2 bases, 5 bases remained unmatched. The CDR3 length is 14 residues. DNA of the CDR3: TGTGCCAGCAGCCGGTGGACAGGGAACTATGGCTACACCTTC. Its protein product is CASSRWTGNYGYTF.

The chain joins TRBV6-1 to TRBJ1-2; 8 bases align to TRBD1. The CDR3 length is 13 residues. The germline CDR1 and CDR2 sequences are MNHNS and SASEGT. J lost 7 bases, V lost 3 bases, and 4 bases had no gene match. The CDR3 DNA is TGTGCCAGCAGTGACGGACAGGGTGTTGGCTACACCTTC. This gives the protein CASSDGQGVGYTF.

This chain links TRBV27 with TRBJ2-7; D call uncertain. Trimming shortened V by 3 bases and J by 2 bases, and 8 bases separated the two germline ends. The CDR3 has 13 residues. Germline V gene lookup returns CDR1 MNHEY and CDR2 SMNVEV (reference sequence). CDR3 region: CASSFTATYEQYF. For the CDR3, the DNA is TGTGCCAGCAGTTTTACAGCTACCTACGAGCAGTACTTC.

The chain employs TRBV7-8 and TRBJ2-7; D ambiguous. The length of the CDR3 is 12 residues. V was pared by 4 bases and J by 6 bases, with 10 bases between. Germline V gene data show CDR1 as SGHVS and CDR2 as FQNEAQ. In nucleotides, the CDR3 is TGTGCCAGCAGCTCCCGTTCCCCCGAGCAGTACTTC. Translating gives CASSSRSPEQYF. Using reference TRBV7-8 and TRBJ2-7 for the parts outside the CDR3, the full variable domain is GAGVSQSPRYKVAKRGQDVALRCDPISGHVSLFWYQQALGQGPEFLTYFQNEAQLDKSGLPSDRFFAERPEGSVSTLKIQRTQQEDSAVYLCASSSRSPEQYFGPGTRLTVT.